This entry is about one T cell receptor (beta chain). Vbeta (60) and Jbeta (13) primers were used in the PCR. Sequencing used immunoSEQ multiplex PCR; TCRdb keeps in-frame clones, though not all of them. The sample has 80,000 or so clones, approximately 67% seen once. The entry originates in a study of cytomegalovirus exposure and HLA in healthy donors. Study overall: Earlier, 117 million unique TCR beta sequences were recovered from around 180 million T cells by an analysis.

Germline assignment: CDR1 SGHDT and CDR2 YYEEEE. V lost 3 bases to trimming and J lost 7 bases; unmatched junction nucleotides: 6. The CDR3 contains 15 residues. This TCR came from a male donor in good health and CMV-seropositive. The gene calls are TRBV5-6 and TRBJ1-4; 10 bases are shared with TRBD1. Material: PBMCs. CDR3 sequence reads: CASSYGTGAAEKLFF. The CDR3 region has the DNA TGTGCCAGCAGCTATGGGACAGGGGCGGCTGAAAAACTGTTTTTT.